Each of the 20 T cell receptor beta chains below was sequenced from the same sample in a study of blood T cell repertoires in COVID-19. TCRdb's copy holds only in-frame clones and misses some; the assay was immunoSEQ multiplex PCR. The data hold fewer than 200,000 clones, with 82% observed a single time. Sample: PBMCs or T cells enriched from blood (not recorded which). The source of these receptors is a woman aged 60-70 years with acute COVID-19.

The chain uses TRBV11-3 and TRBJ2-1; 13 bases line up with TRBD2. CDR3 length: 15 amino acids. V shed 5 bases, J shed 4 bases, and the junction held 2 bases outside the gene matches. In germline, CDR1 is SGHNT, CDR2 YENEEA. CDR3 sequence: CASSTTSGRYNEQFF. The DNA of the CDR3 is TGTGCCAGCAGCACGACTAGCGGGAGGTACAATGAGCAGTTCTTC.

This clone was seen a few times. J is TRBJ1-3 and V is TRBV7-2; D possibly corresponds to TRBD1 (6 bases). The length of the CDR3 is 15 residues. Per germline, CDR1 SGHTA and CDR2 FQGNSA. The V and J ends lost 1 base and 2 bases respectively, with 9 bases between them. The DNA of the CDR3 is TGTGCCAGCAGCTTAGGCCAGGGGCCTGGAAACACCATATATTTT. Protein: CASSLGQGPGNTIYF.

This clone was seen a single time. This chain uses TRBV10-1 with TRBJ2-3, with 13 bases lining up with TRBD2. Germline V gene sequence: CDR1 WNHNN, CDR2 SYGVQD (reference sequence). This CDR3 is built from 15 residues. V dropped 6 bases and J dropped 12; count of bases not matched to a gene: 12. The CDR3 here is CASSGLAGAPSPQYF. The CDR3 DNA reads TGCGCCAGCAGCGGACTAGCGGGGGCCCCTTCTCCACAGTATTTT.

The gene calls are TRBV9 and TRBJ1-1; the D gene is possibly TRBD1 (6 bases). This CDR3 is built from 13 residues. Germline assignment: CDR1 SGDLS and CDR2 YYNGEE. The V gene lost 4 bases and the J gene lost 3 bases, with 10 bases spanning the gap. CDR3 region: CASSLRQDTEAFF. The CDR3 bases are TGTGCCAGCAGCCTAAGACAGGACACTGAAGCTTTCTTT.

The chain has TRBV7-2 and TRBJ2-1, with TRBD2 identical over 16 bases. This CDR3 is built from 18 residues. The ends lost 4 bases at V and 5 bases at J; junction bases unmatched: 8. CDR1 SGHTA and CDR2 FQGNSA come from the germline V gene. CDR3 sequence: CASSSSPGLAGGDNEQFF. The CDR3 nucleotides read TGTGCCAGCAGCTCCAGTCCGGGACTAGCGGGGGGGGACAATGAGCAGTTCTTC.

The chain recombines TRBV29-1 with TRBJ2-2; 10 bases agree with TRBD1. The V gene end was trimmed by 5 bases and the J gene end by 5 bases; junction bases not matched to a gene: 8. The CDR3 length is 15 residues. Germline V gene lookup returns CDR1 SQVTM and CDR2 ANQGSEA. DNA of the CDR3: TGCAGCGTTAGGGTGACAGGGGGCCGAACCGGGGAGCTGTTTTTT. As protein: CSVRVTGGRTGELFF.

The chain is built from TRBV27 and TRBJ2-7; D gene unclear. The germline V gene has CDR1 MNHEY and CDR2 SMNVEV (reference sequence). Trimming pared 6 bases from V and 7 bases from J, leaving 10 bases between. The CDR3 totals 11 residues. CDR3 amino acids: CASRTPGEQYF. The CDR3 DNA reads TGTGCCAGCAGAACCCCCGGGGAGCAGTACTTC.

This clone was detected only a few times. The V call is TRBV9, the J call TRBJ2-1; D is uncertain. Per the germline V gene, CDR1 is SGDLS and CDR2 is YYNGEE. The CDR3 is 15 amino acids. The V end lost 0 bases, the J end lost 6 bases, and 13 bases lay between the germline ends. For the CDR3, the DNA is TGTGCCAGCAGCGTAGGGTTACAGTCCGCCAATGAGCAGTTCTTC. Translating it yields CASSVGLQSANEQFF.

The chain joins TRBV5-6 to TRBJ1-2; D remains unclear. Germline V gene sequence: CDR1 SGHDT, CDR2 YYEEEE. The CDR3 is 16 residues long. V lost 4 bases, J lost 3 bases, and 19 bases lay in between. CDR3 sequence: CASSPRRGPRYYGYTF. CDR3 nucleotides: TGTGCCAGCAGCCCTCGTCGCGGGCCGCGGTACTATGGCTACACCTTC.

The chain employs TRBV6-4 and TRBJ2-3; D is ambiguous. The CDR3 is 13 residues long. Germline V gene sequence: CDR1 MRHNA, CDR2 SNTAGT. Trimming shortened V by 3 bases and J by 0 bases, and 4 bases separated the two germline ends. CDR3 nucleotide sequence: TGTGCCAGCAGTGAACAAAGCACAGATACGCAGTATTTT. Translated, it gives CASSEQSTDTQYF.

In nucleotides, the CDR3 is TGTGCCAGCAGTTGGAGAGCTAGCGTTGAGACCCAGTACTTC. It codes for CASSWRASVETQYF. The V call is TRBV27, the J call TRBJ2-5; maybe TRBD2 (6 bases). Between the trimmed V and J ends, which lost 4 bases and 5 bases, there was a span of 14 bases. CDR1 and CDR2 from the germline V gene are MNHEY and SMNVEV (reference sequence). This CDR3 comprises 14 residues.

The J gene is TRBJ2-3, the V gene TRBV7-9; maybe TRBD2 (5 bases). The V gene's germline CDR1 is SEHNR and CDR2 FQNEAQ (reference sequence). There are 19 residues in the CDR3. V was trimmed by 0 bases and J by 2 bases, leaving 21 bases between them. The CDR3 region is CASSLASPSRYRDTDTQYF. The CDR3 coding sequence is TGTGCCAGCAGCTTAGCCAGCCCGAGCAGATATCGGGACACAGATACGCAGTATTTT. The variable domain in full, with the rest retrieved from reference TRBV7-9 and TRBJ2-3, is DTGVSQNPRHKITKRGQNVTFRCDPISEHNRLYWYRQTLGQGPEFLTYFQNEAQLEKSRLLSDRFSAERPKGSFSTLEIQRTEQGDSAMYLCASSLASPSRYRDTDTQYFGPGTRLTVL.

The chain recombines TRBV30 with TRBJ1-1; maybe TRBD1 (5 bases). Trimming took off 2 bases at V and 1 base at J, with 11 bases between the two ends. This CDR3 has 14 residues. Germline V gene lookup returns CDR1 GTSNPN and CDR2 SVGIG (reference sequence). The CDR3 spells CAWSLGVKNTEAFF. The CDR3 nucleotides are TGTGCCTGGAGTCTAGGGGTGAAGAACACTGAAGCTTTCTTT.

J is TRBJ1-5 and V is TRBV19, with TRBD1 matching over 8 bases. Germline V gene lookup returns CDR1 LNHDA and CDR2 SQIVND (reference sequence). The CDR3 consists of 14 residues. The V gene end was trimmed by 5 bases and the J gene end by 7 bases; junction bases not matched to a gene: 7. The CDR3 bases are TGTGCCAGTAGTGCTACAGGGGGACGGCAGCCCCAGCATTTT. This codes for CASSATGGRQPQHF.

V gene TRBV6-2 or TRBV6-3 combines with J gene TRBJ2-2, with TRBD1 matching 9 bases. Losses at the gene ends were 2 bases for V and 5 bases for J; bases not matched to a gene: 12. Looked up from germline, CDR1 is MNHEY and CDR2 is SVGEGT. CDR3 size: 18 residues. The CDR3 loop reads CASSYRTGATQWTGELFF. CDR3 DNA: TGTGCCAGCAGTTACCGGACAGGGGCGACCCAGTGGACCGGGGAGCTGTTTTTT.

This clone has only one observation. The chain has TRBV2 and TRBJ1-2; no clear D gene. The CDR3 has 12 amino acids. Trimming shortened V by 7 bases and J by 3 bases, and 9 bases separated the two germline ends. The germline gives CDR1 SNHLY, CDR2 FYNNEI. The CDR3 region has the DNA TGTGCCAGCAAAATGGCTGACTATGGCTACACCTTC. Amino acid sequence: CASKMADYGYTF.

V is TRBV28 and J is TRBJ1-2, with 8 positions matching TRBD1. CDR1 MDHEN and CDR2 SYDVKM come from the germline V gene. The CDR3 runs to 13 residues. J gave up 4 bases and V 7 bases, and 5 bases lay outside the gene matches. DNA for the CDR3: TGTGCCAGCACAACAGGGGGATCCTATGGCTACACCTTC. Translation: CASTTGGSYGYTF.

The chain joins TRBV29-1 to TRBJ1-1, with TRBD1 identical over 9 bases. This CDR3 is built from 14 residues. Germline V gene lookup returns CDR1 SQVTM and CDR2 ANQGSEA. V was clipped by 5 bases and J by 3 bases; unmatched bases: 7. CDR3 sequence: CSVCRGQGDTEAFF. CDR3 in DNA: TGCAGCGTTTGCCGGGGACAGGGAGACACTGAAGCTTTCTTT.

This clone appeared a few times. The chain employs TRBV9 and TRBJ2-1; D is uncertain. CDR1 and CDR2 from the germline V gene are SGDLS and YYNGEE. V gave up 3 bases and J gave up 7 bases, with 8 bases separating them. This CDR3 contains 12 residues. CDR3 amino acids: CASSAQSNEQFF. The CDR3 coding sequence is TGTGCCAGCAGCGCCCAATCAAATGAGCAGTTCTTC.

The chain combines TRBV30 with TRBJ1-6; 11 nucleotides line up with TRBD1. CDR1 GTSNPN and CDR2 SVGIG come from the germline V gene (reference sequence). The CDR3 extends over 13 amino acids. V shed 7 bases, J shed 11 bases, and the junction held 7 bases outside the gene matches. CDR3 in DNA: TGTGCCTACCGAGGACAGGGGGCTCCACCCCTCCACTTT. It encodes CAYRGQGAPPLHF.